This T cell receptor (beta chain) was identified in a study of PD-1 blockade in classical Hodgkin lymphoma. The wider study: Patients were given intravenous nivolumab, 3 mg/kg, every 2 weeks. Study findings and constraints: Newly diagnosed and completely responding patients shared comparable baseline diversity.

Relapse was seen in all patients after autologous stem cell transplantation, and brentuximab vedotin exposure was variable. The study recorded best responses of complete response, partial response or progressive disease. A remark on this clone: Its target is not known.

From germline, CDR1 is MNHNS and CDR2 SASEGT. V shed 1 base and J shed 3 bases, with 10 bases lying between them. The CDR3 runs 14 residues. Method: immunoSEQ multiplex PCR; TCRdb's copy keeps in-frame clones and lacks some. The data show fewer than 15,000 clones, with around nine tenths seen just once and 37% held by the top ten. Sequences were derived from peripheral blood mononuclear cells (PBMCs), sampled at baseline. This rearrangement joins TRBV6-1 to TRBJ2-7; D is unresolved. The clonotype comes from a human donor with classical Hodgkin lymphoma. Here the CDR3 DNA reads TGTGCCAGCAGTGAAGGACCCTTTAGCTACGAGCAGTACTTC. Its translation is CASSEGPFSYEQYF.